Below, one T cell receptor (beta chain) is given with its context. This clone was recorded once. No cognate antigen has been identified for it. No base quality values were provided; no much bigger clone lies one nucleotide off. Preparation of the library involved the immunoSEQ multiplex PCR assay. For the multiplex PCR, a mixture combining 60 forward primers for TCR Vbeta segments and 13 reverse primers for TCR Jbeta segments was used. A multiplex PCR assay on genomic DNA amplified the CDR3 region of rearranged TCR beta genes. The amplified TCR beta libraries were sequenced on the Illumina HiSeq System as 87-base-pair reads. In the paper's pipeline: A later analysis tallied 75 million to 85 million unique TCR beta chains across the 610 or so repertoires, and roughly 11 million of those chains were shared by two or more donors. Raw reads were error-corrected and collapsed into unique sequences by a nearest-neighbor algorithm in which closely related sequences were merged to remove PCR and sequencing errors. To assign V, D and J gene segments, CDR3 sequences were aligned to IMGT reference sequences. For a sequence to be retained, at least a six-nucleotide match to both a V gene segment and a J gene segment was required. A rearrangement counted as productive if the CDR3 had no stop codons and remained in frame with V and J, and every other rearrangement counted as non-productive. CDR3 was defined according to IMGT convention as the region running from the second conserved V-encoded cysteine to the conserved J-encoded phenylalanine. In an earlier analysis of just under 600 of the donors, sequences lacking an unambiguous match to a single V gene segment were excluded. In an earlier analysis of almost 600 of the donors, a V segment was called functional when productive rearrangements were above 56.7%, and segregating when the standard deviation between donors exceeded 5%. To diagnose cytomegalovirus status from the catalog of TCR beta chain sequences, a statistical classification framework was built. A later analysis assigned V and J genes by comparing TCR nucleotide sequences with IMGT/GENE-DB human TR gene sequences. The TCRdist pipeline was used in a later analysis to assign CDR3 sequences and most-parsimonious VDJ recombination scenarios. In a later analysis, each TCR beta chain was defined by its CDR3 amino acid sequence together with its V-gene family, and reads without a unique V-gene family were excluded. To address suspected cross-contamination and a sequencing artifact, a later analysis removed 450 to 700 highly shared, low-generation-probability nucleotide sequences. In a later analysis, a clonal expansion index for each public chain was calculated from normalized within-repertoire ranks of inferred template counts. In a later analysis, generation probabilities were computed using a VDJ recombination model fitted to out-of-frame rearrangements, and the results were checked against IGoR. In a later analysis, TCR-TCR, TCR-HLA and TCR-CMV co-occurrence was scored with hypergeometric tests, and a repertoire-size bias correction was applied to TCR pairs. A later analysis estimated false discovery rates by permuting HLA or CMV assignments 20 times. A later analysis grouped co-occurring TCRs with DBSCAN, adding TCRdist sequence similarity when clustering within HLA-allele-positive subsets. Repertoires with fewer than 30,000 or more than 120,000 public chains, plus five repertoires with anomalous nucleotide sharing, were excluded from co-occurrence clustering. This is the immuneACCESS table as TCRdb keeps it, with only in-frame sequences that have V and J called. A part of the clones is gone; compared with another copy, unresolved V genes explain less than half, and the rest is unexplained. That table gives V, J and clone size, and the DNA gave D and trimming. In all, the sample holds approximately 150,000 clones, and roughly 68% of those were seen once. The top ten clones comprise less than 11% of the sample.

In total, roughly 670 healthy bone marrow donors made up the cohort. At the time of sampling, all cohort members were nominally healthy, though unrecorded immune exposures were likely present. The donor was CMV seropositive and was included in the group of about 290 seropositive cohort members. A peripheral blood sample was provided by each donor, and peripheral blood mononuclear cells were used for TCR beta sequencing. The Qiagen DNeasy Blood Extraction Kit was used to extract genomic DNA from the blood cell samples. This sample is part of a study of cytomegalovirus exposure and HLA in healthy donors (TCRdb year 2017). For the wider study: An earlier analysis of approximately 600 of the donors reported approximately 270 Gb of sequence data and 117 million unique TCR beta sequences from 150 million to 200 million T cells. Because of strong linkage in the cohort, roughly five DR-DQ haplotypes were treated as single units for association and clustering. Donor age, sex, ethnicity and CMV serostatus were compiled together with the repertoire data. The study was designed to test whether signatures of past pathogen exposure could be identified by cataloging public T cell receptors. Every repertoire in the discovery cohort had been generated on one and the same sequencing platform. The genetic ancestry cluster associated with self-reported Caucasian donors included around 76% of the roughly 400 genotyped donors. Genome-wide SNP genotypes for about 65% of the roughly 700 donors were used in a later genetic analysis, which treated that subset as a discovery cohort. An earlier analysis of 587 of the donors used high-throughput TCR beta sequencing to judge whether each TCR beta V gene segment behaved as functional or pseudogenic. The number of typed donors differed by locus: about 620-640 for A, B, C, DRB1 and DQB1; approximately 540 for DQA1; approximately 610 for DPA1; and about 450 for DPB1. In the later analysis, no new phenotypic data were used to find candidate immune exposures; instead, reliance was placed on TCR beta sequences and their occurrence across donors. To predict cytomegalovirus infection status, the study combined high-throughput TCR immunosequencing, statistical association of individual TCRs with disease status, and machine learning. Along with the 666-subject first cohort, a separate validation cohort of over 90 different subjects was used. An early release that covered about 600 HLA-typed donors contained approximately 300 gigabases of sequencing data and roughly 84 million unique TCR sequences. HLA typing included class I and class II loci at four-digit resolution. Across 398 genotyped donors of the cohort, an average of roughly 200,000 unique TCR beta nucleotide sequences per donor were sequenced, and roughly 17% of those sequences were non-productive. Using immunosequencing, the study profiled T cell repertoires from fewer than 700 subjects and related those repertoires to cytomegalovirus serostatus. In a later analysis, previously published TCR beta repertoires from more than 500 donors were re-analyzed and high-resolution HLA genotyping was added so that TCR occurrence patterns could be studied.

Broader findings and caveats from the paper: Three of the identified cytomegalovirus-associated TCR beta chains were confirmed in vitro to be specific for cytomegalovirus antigens. This cohort had only TCR beta chains sequenced, and the lack of alpha or paired-chain data limited which features could be detected. Across donors, most TCR sequences were observed very rarely, whereas some public TCRs were present in many individuals. The authors suggested that the approach could potentially be generalized to other disease states and immunological phenotypes. According to a later analysis, TCR association rates differed among HLA loci, with DRB1 alleles showing the most associated TCRs and HLA-C alleles showing the fewest. In a later analysis, most CMV-associated TCR beta chains were found to appear HLA-restricted, with HLA associations seemingly driven largely by CMV exposure. Because HLA typing was unavailable for some donors at each locus, only the typed subset was used in association tests. The only immune exposure information available for the cohort was CMV serostatus. In a later analysis, several top co-occurrence clusters were reported to appear linked to parvovirus B19, influenza, CMV and Epstein-Barr virus. According to a later genetic analysis, donors in an Asian-associated ancestry cluster had fewer N-insertions in productive TCRs than the approximately 700-donor mean. In an earlier analysis of 500 to 650 of the donors, most TCR beta V segments appeared in productive rearrangements about 87% or about 30% of the time, broadly matching IMGT annotations. An association between a missense DCLRE1C variant and V-gene and J-gene trimming of TCR beta chains was found in a later genetic analysis and replicated in an independent cohort. Over 15 rarely observed V segments, including chromosome 9 orphons, were excluded from the earlier analysis of a few hundred of the donors because counts were too low. Linkage disequilibrium might explain the correlated functional status among segregating V segments, but an unknown experimental factor could not be ruled out. A cluster of highly shared sequence variants was judged likely to be a technical artifact of the sequencing pipeline. When HLA alleles, especially DR and DQ, strongly co-occurred, TCR associations were difficult to assign to individual alleles. Roughly uniform sequencing depth across donors was assumed in presence/absence analyses, although this assumption may not hold. The classifier was reported to diagnose cytomegalovirus status with high specificity and sensitivity in both the original cohort and the validation cohort. A later analysis found that HLA-associated TCR beta chains were more clonally expanded and had lower generation probabilities than equally common non-associated chains. A further reported finding was that TCR beta sequences accurately predicted the HLA-A and HLA-B alleles for most subjects in the first cohort. At a false discovery rate of 0.05, a later analysis linked some 18,000 TCR beta sequences to specific HLA alleles. In the study, about 150 TCR beta chains were listed as associated with cytomegalovirus.

This clonotype originated in a man aged 25 to 40 in good health and CMV-seropositive. Source material: PBMCs.

The CDR3 protein sequence reads: CASSPFSGNGYEQYF. The DNA sequence is given as TGTGCCAGCAGCCCCTTTAGCGGGAATGGATACGAGCAGTACTTC. This chain is built from TRBV7-2 and TRBJ2-7; 8 middle bases align to TRBD2. Including the terminal cysteine and phenylalanine, the CDR3 comprises 15 residues. The read is trimmed to its CDR3 DNA, 45 bases read in frame from base 1. The germline V gene supplies CDR1 SGHTA and CDR2 FQGNSA. Here V drops 5 bases and J drops 4 bases, and the junction holds 10 bases not matched to any gene.